These 11 T cell receptor beta chains came from one sample sequenced in a study of T-cell reconstitution after alpha-beta-depleted transplantation in children. Findings and caveats of the study: Fresh T-cell production supplied most of the T-cell counts and diversity seen one year after transplant.

The authors prepared the TCRbeta library with unique molecular identifiers. One entry per CDR3 protein results from TCRdb running MiXCR on the PCR reads. This table has approximately 300,000 distinct CDR3 sequences, almost 8% appearing once. These receptors have no identified antigens. The specimen was peripheral blood, collected 360 days after TCRalphabeta/CD19-depleted stem cell transplant. Source of these receptors: a female patient younger than 10 who had a stem cell transplant for Fanconi anemia, so the T cells may come from the graft donor.

This clonotype was found a few times. This chain joins TRBV6-6 and TRBJ1-3; D perhaps matches TRBD1 (6 bases). V lost 7 bases, J lost 4 bases, and 8 bases lay in between. The CDR3 is 12 residues long. CDR1 and CDR2 from the germline V gene are MNHNY and SVGAGI (reference sequence). CDR3 DNA: TGTGCCAGCAACGACAGGGGAAACACCATATATTTT. Translation: CASNDRGNTIYF.

This chain links TRBV7-8 with TRBJ1-6, with 9 bases matching TRBD1. CDR3 length: 15 residues. V trimming: 5 bases; J trimming: 7 bases; junction bases outside the gene matches: 6. CDR1 is SGHVS and CDR2 is FQNEAQ in the germline V gene. DNA of the CDR3: TGTGCCAGCAGCATCTATGGGACAGGGAATTCACCCCTCCACTTT. It translates to CASSIYGTGNSPLHF.

This chain links TRBV29-1 with TRBJ1-1; 10 bases are shared with TRBD1. The germline gives CDR1 SQVTM, CDR2 ANQGSEA. The CDR3 contains 15 residues. The junction had 6 bases not matched to a gene; V was cut back by 1 base and J by 4 bases. The CDR3 reads CSVEAETGGGTEAFF. The CDR3 DNA follows: TGCAGCGTTGAAGCCGAGACAGGGGGCGGCACTGAAGCTTTCTTT.

The genes are TRBV10-3 and TRBJ1-1; 10 bases agree with TRBD1. Losses at the gene ends were 6 bases for V and 11 bases for J; bases not matched to a gene: 18. The CDR3 totals 16 residues. CDR1 and CDR2 from the germline V gene are ENHRY and SYGVKD. The CDR3 DNA is TGTGCCATCAGCCCAGACCTAAAGACAGGGGGCGCGGATGCTTTCTTT. Its protein product is CAISPDLKTGGADAFF.

There are many counts of this clonotype. The rearrangement links TRBV12-3 or TRBV12-4 to TRBJ1-5, with a possible D match to TRBD1 (5 bases). V gave up 5 bases and J gave up 7 bases, with 21 bases separating them. CDR3 size: 16 residues. The chain's CDR3 is CASSPPGNRSYQPQHF. CDR3 DNA sequence: TGTGCCAGCAGTCCGCCAGGGAACCGATCGTACCAGCCCCAGCATTTT.

In its sample, this clonotype was seen many times. This chain links TRBV6-2 or TRBV6-3 with TRBJ2-2; the D is unclear. The germline V and J ends were trimmed by 2 bases and 5 bases, with 6 bases remaining between them. The germline gives CDR1 MNHEY, CDR2 SVGEGT. This CDR3 is 13 amino acids long. CDR3 DNA sequence: TGTGCCAGCAGTTACGCGACGACCGGGGAGCTGTTTTTT. Its protein product is CASSYATTGELFF.

The rearrangement joins TRBV19 to TRBJ2-2; D remains unclear. Trimming took 2 bases from V and 10 from J, leaving 11 bases between them. The CDR3 sequence is 13 residues long. Germline V lookup: CDR1 LNHDA, CDR2 SQIVND (reference sequence). The CDR3 nucleotides read TGTGCCAGTAGTATACCTGGAGCCACGGAGCTGTTTTTT. Translating gives CASSIPGATELFF.

This clonotype was observed a few times. This chain uses TRBV7-6 with TRBJ2-7, with D possibly being TRBD1 or TRBD2 (5 bases each). Per the germline V gene, CDR1 is SGHVS and CDR2 is FNYEAQ. Trimming took off 6 bases at V and 4 bases at J, with 22 bases between the two ends. This CDR3 spans 16 amino acids. CDR3 sequence reads: CASSPRWDVSLYEQYF. The CDR3 region has the DNA TGTGCCAGCAGTCCCCGTTGGGACGTCAGTTTATACGAGCAGTACTTC.

This clonotype was seen ten or more times. The chain carries TRBV5-6 and TRBJ2-1; no definite D call. With 1 base removed from V and 4 bases from J, the gap between germline ends came to 18 bases. Germline V gene sequence: CDR1 SGHDT, CDR2 YYEEEE. The CDR3 contains 17 residues. CDR3 region: CASSLSWGSTSYNEQFF. The DNA for the CDR3 is TGTGCCAGCAGCTTGTCATGGGGAAGTACGTCGTACAATGAGCAGTTCTTC.

This clonotype was counted only a few times. The chain employs TRBV20-1 and TRBJ1-4; D is unclear. The CDR3 has 17 amino acids. V lost 3 bases and J lost 0, with 17 bases in between. Germline V lookup: CDR1 DFQATT, CDR2 SNEGSKA (reference sequence). The CDR3 sequence: CSASLPIRIATNEKLFF. CDR3 sequence (DNA): TGCAGTGCTAGCCTCCCCATCAGGATTGCAACTAATGAAAAACTGTTTTTT.

This clonotype was seen a single time. This may be a read error: a much more frequent sequence differs by one nucleotide. Since the CDR3 does not end with the conserved phenylalanine or tryptophan, this likely comes from a read error. This chain connects TRBV6-4 to TRBJ2-1; weak D call: TRBD2 (6 bases). Trimming took off 1 base at V and 8 bases at J, with 18 bases between the two ends. CDR1 is MRHNA, CDR2 SNTAGT, per germline. This CDR3 contains 16 residues. CDR3 sequence: CASSDLGTLRVDEQFI. In DNA form, the CDR3 reads TGTGCCAGCAGTGACTTGGGGACTCTGAGGGTGGATGAGCAGTTCATC.